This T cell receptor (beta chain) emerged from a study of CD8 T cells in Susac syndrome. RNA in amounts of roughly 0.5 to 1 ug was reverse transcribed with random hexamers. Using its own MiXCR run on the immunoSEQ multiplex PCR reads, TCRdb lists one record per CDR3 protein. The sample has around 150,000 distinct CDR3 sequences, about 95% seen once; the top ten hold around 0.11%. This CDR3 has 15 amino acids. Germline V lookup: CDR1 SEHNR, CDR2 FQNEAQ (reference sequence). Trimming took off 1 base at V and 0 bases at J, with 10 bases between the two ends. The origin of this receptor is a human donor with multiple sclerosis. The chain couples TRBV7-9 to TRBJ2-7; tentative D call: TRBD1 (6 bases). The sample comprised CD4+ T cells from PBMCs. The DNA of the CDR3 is TGTGCCAGCAGCTTAGAGCTAGGGGGCTCCTACGAGCAGTACTTC. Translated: CASSLELGGSYEQYF.